Below, 27 T cell receptor beta chains from the same sample are listed, as sequenced in a study of T cell responses to AZD1222 COVID-19 vaccine. Some clones are missing from TCRdb's copy, which holds only in-frame ones; the method was immunoSEQ multiplex PCR. The table shows 95,000 to 100,000 clones, with 70% to 90% occurring only once. Sequencing was performed on peripheral blood, taken 28 days after the second AZD1222 dose. Receptors originate from an adult who received the AZD1222 COVID-19 vaccine.

The chain couples TRBV11-3 to TRBJ2-1, with D possibly TRBD2 on 6 matching bases. The length of the CDR3 is 12 residues. Germline lookup yields CDR1 SGHNT and CDR2 YENEEA. Trimming cost V 4 bases and J 10 bases, with 11 bases left between them. CDR3 nucleotides: TGTGCCAGCAGCTCCCGTGGGGGGGAGCAGTTCTTC. It yields the protein CASSSRGGEQFF.

This clone was seen once. The V call is TRBV2, the J call TRBJ1-1; a possible D gene is TRBD1 (6 bases). Germline-derived CDR1 and CDR2 are SNHLY and FYNNEI. V was trimmed by 1 base and J by 1 base, leaving 7 bases between them. This CDR3 is built from 14 residues. CDR3 bases: TGTGCCAGCAGTGAAGGAGGGGGGAACACTGAAGCTTTCTTT. Amino acids: CASSEGGGNTEAFF.

V usage is TRBV12-3 or TRBV12-4 and J usage is TRBJ2-7; D ambiguous. V gave up 1 base and J gave up 7 bases, with 8 bases separating them. There are 12 residues in the CDR3. The CDR3 sequence: CASSLGAEEQYF. In DNA, the CDR3 is TGTGCCAGCAGTTTAGGGGCTGAAGAGCAGTACTTC.

This chain uses TRBV19 with TRBJ2-7, with 10 nucleotides matching TRBD1. Trimming removed 5 bases from V and 3 bases from J; junction bases left unmatched: 7. Germline assignment: CDR1 LNHDA and CDR2 SQIVND (reference sequence). CDR3 length: 15 amino acids. The CDR3 reads CASSVPGQGIYEQYF. For the CDR3, the DNA is TGTGCCAGTAGTGTACCGGGACAGGGGATCTACGAGCAGTACTTC.

This chain uses TRBV19 with TRBJ1-4; D uncertain. The CDR3 is made up of 14 amino acids. Germline CDR1 and CDR2: LNHDA and SQIVND (reference sequence). Trimming took 0 bases from V and 8 from J, leaving 10 bases between them. The CDR3 DNA reads TGTGCCAGTAGTATAGATGTCAGCCCGGAAAAACTGTTTTTT. It codes for CASSIDVSPEKLFF.

The chain carries TRBV5-1 and TRBJ2-1, with no clear D. The CDR3 is made up of 13 amino acids. The germline V gene encodes CDR1 SGHRS and CDR2 YFSETQ. V shed 2 bases and J shed 5 bases, with 8 bases lying between them. The DNA for the CDR3 is TGCGCCAGCAGCTTCAACACTAACAATGAGCAGTTCTTC. Translated, it gives CASSFNTNNEQFF.

The chain is built from TRBV9 and TRBJ2-1, with 7 positions matching TRBD2. This CDR3 is 16 amino acids long. V lost 0 bases, J lost 10 bases, and 13 bases stayed unmatched. From germline, CDR1 is SGDLS and CDR2 YYNGEE. The CDR3, as DNA: TGTGCCAGCAGCGTAGCGACTAGCCCTTTTTCATCGGAGCAGTTCTTC. Translation gives CASSVATSPFSSEQFF.

The chain joins TRBV7-3 to TRBJ2-7; 7 bases align to TRBD2. The CDR3 length is 12 residues. CDR1 SGHTA and CDR2 FQGTGA come from the germline V gene. With 6 bases clipped from V and 3 bases from J, the junction kept 2 bases outside the gene matches. The CDR3 nucleotides are TGTGCCAGCAGGTCTAGCGGCTACGAGCAGTACTTC. This encodes CASRSSGYEQYF.

The chain recombines TRBV5-6 with TRBJ1-5, with unresolved D. The CDR3 covers 15 residues. Germline assignment: CDR1 SGHDT and CDR2 YYEEEE. The germline V and J ends were trimmed by 0 bases and 0 bases, with 7 bases remaining between them. CDR3: CASSLGPYSNQPQHF. Written as DNA, the CDR3 is TGTGCCAGCAGCTTGGGACCGTATAGCAATCAGCCCCAGCATTTT.

The V and J genes are TRBV10-3 and TRBJ2-3; D gene ambiguous. The CDR3 is made up of 13 amino acids. The V gene's germline CDR1 is ENHRY and CDR2 SYGVKD. V was pared by 5 bases and J by 3 bases, with 9 bases between. The CDR3 here is CAISKPPTDTQYF. The DNA for the CDR3 is TGTGCCATCAGTAAACCCCCTACAGATACGCAGTATTTT.

The rearrangement links TRBV27 to TRBJ2-7; 9 bases map to TRBD2. The V segment lost 4 bases and the J segment 4 bases; nucleotides outside the gene matches: 5. This CDR3 contains 14 residues. Germline CDR1 is MNHEY and CDR2 is SMNVEV (reference sequence). CDR3 protein: CASSSGLARYEQYF. CDR3 sequence (DNA): TGTGCCAGCAGTTCAGGACTAGCGCGTTACGAGCAGTACTTC.

V and J are TRBV4-2 and TRBJ1-1, with D perhaps matching TRBD1 (5 bases). V lost 0 bases and J lost 5, with 13 bases in between. Per germline, CDR1 LGHNA and CDR2 YNFKEQ. This CDR3 has 15 residues. CDR3 nucleotide sequence: TGTGCCAGCAGCCAAGATCCGGGGGTTGGGACTGAAGCTTTCTTT. Translating it yields CASSQDPGVGTEAFF.

J is TRBJ2-1 and V is TRBV5-1; D unclear. Trimming took off 4 bases at V and 0 bases at J, with 11 bases between the two ends. The CDR3 covers 15 residues. CDR1 is SGHRS and CDR2 is YFSETQ in the germline V gene. CDR3 amino acids: CASSPFADSYNEQFF. Written as DNA, the CDR3 is TGCGCCAGCAGCCCCTTCGCTGACTCCTACAATGAGCAGTTCTTC.

V gene TRBV3-1 (or the pseudogene TRBV3-2) combines with J gene TRBJ2-7; D might be TRBD1 (6 bases). V lost 6 bases, J lost 2 bases, and 14 bases lay in between. Germline V lookup: CDR1 LGHDT, CDR2 YNNKEL (reference sequence). The CDR3 length is 14 residues. The CDR3 bases are TGTGCCAGCAGGGGCCAGGACAGACCCTACGAGCAGTACTTC. Translated, it gives CASRGQDRPYEQYF.

The rearrangement links TRBV28 to TRBJ2-7; D possibly corresponds to TRBD2 (6 bases). The CDR3 spans 12 residues. Germline loops: CDR1 MDHEN, CDR2 SYDVKM. V lost 6 bases, J lost 6 bases, and 12 bases lay in between. As DNA, the CDR3 is TGTGCCAGCAGCGGGACTTGGTCCGAGCAGTACTTC. Translating gives CASSGTWSEQYF.

The chain employs TRBV18 and TRBJ1-4; 9 bases are a match to TRBD1. Losses at the gene ends were 3 bases for V and 0 bases for J; bases not matched to a gene: 8. The CDR3 is 18 amino acids. CDR1 is KGHSH, CDR2 LQKENI, per germline. DNA for the CDR3: TGTGCCAGCTCACCTCTGGGGACAGGGCCTGCAACTAATGAAAAACTGTTTTTT. Protein sequence: CASSPLGTGPATNEKLFF.

CDR3 sequence reads: CASSFGEGDGFYGYTF. DNA of the CDR3: TGCGCCAGCAGCTTCGGAGAGGGGGACGGATTCTATGGCTACACCTTC. The rearrangement links TRBV5-1 to TRBJ1-2; a weak D match, TRBD1 (6 bases). The germline V gene encodes CDR1 SGHRS and CDR2 YFSETQ. The CDR3 contains 16 residues. V lost 2 bases and J 4 bases, leaving 18 bases between the germline ends.

The chain recombines TRBV5-1 with TRBJ2-1, with 8 nucleotides matching TRBD1. V was clipped by 2 bases and J by 8 bases; unmatched bases: 9. Germline CDR1 SGHRS, CDR2 YFSETQ. The length of the CDR3 is 15 residues. CDR3 protein: CASSLRTGTGDEQFF. In nucleotides, the CDR3 is TGCGCCAGCAGCTTACGGACAGGGACCGGGGATGAGCAGTTCTTC.

Of note for this clone: The sample carries other DNA sequences with the same CDR3. The genes are TRBV9 and TRBJ1-4; D call uncertain. From germline, CDR1 is SGDLS and CDR2 YYNGEE. The CDR3 spans 14 residues. The V gene lost 0 bases and the J gene lost 2 bases, with 5 bases spanning the gap. The CDR3 bases are TGTGCCAGCAGCGTAGGTGGGACTAATGAAAAACTGTTTTTT. Translating gives CASSVGGTNEKLFF. The whole variable domain, filled in from reference TRBV9 and TRBJ1-4, reads DSGVTQTPKHLITATGQRVTLRCSPRSGDLSVYWYQQSLDQGLQFLIQYYNGEERAKGNILERFSAQQFPDLHSELNLSSLELGDSALYFCASSVGGTNEKLFFGSGTQLSVL.

This chain links TRBV7-8 with TRBJ2-5, with TRBD2 as a possible D gene (5 bases). The CDR3 spans 14 residues. V lost 5 bases, J lost 7 bases, and 17 bases lay in between. Germline V gene lookup returns CDR1 SGHVS and CDR2 FQNEAQ. CDR3 residues: CASSPSSASGTQYF. For the CDR3, the DNA is TGTGCCAGCAGCCCTAGTAGCGCCTCGGGGACCCAGTACTTC.

J is TRBJ1-1 and V is TRBV2, with 9 bases fitting TRBD1. V was clipped by 6 bases and J by 1 base; unmatched bases: 6. The CDR3 is 15 amino acids. Looked up from germline, CDR1 is SNHLY and CDR2 is FYNNEI. Here the CDR3 reads CASSVTGGWNTEAFF. CDR3 sequence (DNA): TGTGCCAGCAGCGTTACAGGGGGCTGGAACACTGAAGCTTTCTTT.

The J gene is TRBJ1-1, the V gene TRBV7-9; 7 positions agree with TRBD1. The CDR3 consists of 17 residues. CDR1 and CDR2 from the germline V gene are SEHNR and FQNEAQ (reference sequence). With V trimmed by 0 bases and J by 4 bases, 11 bases remained unmatched. The CDR3 sequence: CASSLAAGGQGGTEAFF. The DNA for the CDR3 is TGTGCCAGCAGCTTAGCGGCTGGTGGCCAGGGGGGCACTGAAGCTTTCTTT.

The CDR3 nucleotides read TGCGCCAGCAGCCAAGAGAAGGGCGGGGGGGGTAGCACAGATACGCAGTATTTT. Translated: CASSQEKGGGGSTDTQYF. This rearrangement joins TRBV4-1 to TRBJ2-3, with 9 nucleotides matching TRBD2. CDR3 length equals 18 residues. CDR1 and CDR2 (germline): MGHRA, YSYEKL. J gave up 0 bases and V 0 bases, and 7 bases lay outside the gene matches.

J is TRBJ2-2 and V is TRBV11-2; 8 bases agree with TRBD2. Germline lookup yields CDR1 SGHAT and CDR2 FQNNGV. The junction had 3 bases not matched to a gene; V was cut back by 5 bases and J by 1 base. The CDR3 contains 15 residues. CDR3 DNA: TGTGCCAGCAGCCCCGGGACTAGGAACACCGGGGAGCTGTTTTTT. It translates to CASSPGTRNTGELFF.

The rearrangement links TRBV27 to TRBJ2-5; D gene uncertain. CDR1 MNHEY and CDR2 SMNVEV come from the germline V gene (reference sequence). The CDR3 is made up of 17 amino acids. Trimming cost V 10 bases and J 1 base, with 25 bases left between them. CDR3 amino acids: CANPCVVRGPVQETQYF. The CDR3, as DNA: TGTGCCAACCCATGTGTGGTCCGCGGTCCAGTCCAAGAGACCCAGTACTTC.

The rearrangement links TRBV7-2 to TRBJ2-7; 7 bases match TRBD1. The CDR3 runs 13 residues. V dropped 4 bases and J dropped 4; count of bases not matched to a gene: 4. Germline-derived CDR1 and CDR2 are SGHTA and FQGNSA. The CDR3 is CASSSRGLYEQYF. For the CDR3, the DNA is TGTGCCAGCAGCTCGAGGGGGCTATACGAGCAGTACTTC.

The genes are TRBV7-6 and TRBJ2-7; 8 nucleotides agree with TRBD1. The CDR3 loop spans 15 amino acids. CDR1 and CDR2 from the germline V gene are SGHVS and FNYEAQ. The V segment lost 0 bases and the J segment 5 bases; nucleotides outside the gene matches: 6. The CDR3 bases are TGTGCCAGCAGCTTAGCCGGACAGGGAGTCAACGAGCAGTACTTC. The encoded protein is CASSLAGQGVNEQYF.